The clone carrying this T cell receptor (beta chain) appeared once. The antigen is not known. The data derive from a study of cytomegalovirus exposure and HLA in healthy donors. Study results and caveats: One variant, a missense change in DCLRE1C, was linked in a later analysis to TCR beta V- and J-gene trimming. In an earlier analysis, most TCR beta V segments were productive about 90% or about 30% of the time.

The germline V gene encodes CDR1 SQVTM and CDR2 ANQGSEA. V was pared by 3 bases and J by 7 bases, with 22 bases between. The CDR3 has 16 residues. PCR employed 60 Vbeta and 13 Jbeta primers. TCRdb keeps only in-frame clones here, not all; method: immunoSEQ multiplex PCR. The table has 150,000 to 200,000 clones, around 80% seen once. This chain links TRBV29-1 with TRBJ2-1; tentative D call: TRBD2 (6 bases). Sequenced input: PBMCs. The sequence was collected from a woman between 35 and 50 years old in good health and CMV-seronegative. CDR3 nucleotide sequence: TGCAGCGTTGATTCCAGCGTGGGGGGAGTGGTTAATGAGCAGTTCTTC. Protein sequence: CSVDSSVGGVVNEQFF.